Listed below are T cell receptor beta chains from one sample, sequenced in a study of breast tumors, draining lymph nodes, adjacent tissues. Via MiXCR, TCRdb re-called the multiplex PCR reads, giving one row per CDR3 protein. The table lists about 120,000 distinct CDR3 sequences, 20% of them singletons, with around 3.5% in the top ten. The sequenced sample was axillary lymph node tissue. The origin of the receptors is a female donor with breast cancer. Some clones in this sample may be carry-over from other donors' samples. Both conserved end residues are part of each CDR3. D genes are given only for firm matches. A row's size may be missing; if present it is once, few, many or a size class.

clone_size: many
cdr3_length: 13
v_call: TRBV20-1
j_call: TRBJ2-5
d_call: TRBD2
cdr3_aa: CSASSGGAETQYF
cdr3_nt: TGCAGTGCTAGTAGCGGGGGGGCGGAGACCCAGTACTTC

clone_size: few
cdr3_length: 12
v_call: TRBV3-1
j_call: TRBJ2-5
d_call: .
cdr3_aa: CASSPTGETQYF
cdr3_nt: TGTGCCAGCAGCCCGACGGGCGAGACCCAGTACTTC

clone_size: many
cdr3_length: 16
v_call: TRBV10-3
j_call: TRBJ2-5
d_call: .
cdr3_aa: CAISGRRGGGQETQYF
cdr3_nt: TGTGCCATCAGTGGAAGAAGGGGAGGTGGTCAAGAGACCCAGTACTTC

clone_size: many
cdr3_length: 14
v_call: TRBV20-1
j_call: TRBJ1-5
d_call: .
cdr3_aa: CSAHLWGADQPQHF
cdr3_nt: TGCAGTGCCCATTTGTGGGGGGCTGATCAGCCCCAGCATTTT

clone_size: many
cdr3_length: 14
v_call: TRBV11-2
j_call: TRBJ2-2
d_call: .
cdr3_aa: CASSFTENTGELFF
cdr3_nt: TGTGCCAGCAGCTTCACAGAGAACACCGGGGAGCTGTTTTTT

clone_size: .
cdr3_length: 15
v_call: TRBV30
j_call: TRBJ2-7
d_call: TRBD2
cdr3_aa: CAWTKPGGGGYEQYF
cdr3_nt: TGTGCCTGGACCAAACCCGGGGGGGGGGGCTACGAGCAGTACTTC

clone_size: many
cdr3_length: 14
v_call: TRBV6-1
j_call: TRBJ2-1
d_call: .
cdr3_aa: CASSAVGGHNEQFF
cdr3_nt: TGTGCCAGCAGTGCTGTAGGGGGGCACAATGAGCAGTTCTTC

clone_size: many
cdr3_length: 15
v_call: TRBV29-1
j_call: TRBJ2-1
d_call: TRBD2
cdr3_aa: CSVTGTSGNYNEQFF
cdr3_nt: TGCAGCGTCACCGGGACTAGCGGGAACTACAATGAGCAGTTCTTC

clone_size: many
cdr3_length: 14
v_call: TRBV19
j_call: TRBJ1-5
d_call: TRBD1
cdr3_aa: CASRTGSSNQPQHF
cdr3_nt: TGTGCCAGTAGGACAGGGAGCAGCAATCAGCCCCAGCATTTT

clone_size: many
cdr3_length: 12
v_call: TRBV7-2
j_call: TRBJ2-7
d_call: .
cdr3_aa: CASMGSSYEQYF
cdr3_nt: TGTGCCAGCATGGGGAGCTCCTACGAGCAGTACTTC

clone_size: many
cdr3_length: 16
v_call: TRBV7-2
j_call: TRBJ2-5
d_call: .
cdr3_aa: CASSKLLGAGVETQYF
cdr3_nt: TGTGCCAGCAGCAAACTCCTTGGGGCAGGGGTTGAGACCCAGTACTTC

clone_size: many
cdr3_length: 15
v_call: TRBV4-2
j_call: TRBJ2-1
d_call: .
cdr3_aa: CASSLFGGQHNEQFF
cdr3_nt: TGTGCCAGCAGCCTCTTTGGGGGACAACACAATGAGCAGTTCTTC

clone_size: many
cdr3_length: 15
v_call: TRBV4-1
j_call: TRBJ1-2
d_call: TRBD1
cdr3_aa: CASSQEQGSWVGYTF
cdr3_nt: TGCGCCAGCAGCCAAGAACAGGGGTCCTGGGTGGGCTACACCTTC

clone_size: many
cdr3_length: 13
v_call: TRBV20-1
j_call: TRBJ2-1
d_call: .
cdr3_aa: CSARDARYNEQFF
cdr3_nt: TGCAGTGCTAGAGATGCCAGATACAATGAGCAGTTCTTC

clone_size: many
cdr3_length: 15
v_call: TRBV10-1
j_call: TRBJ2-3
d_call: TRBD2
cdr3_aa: CASSESLAGADTQYF
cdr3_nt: TGCGCCAGCAGTGAGTCACTAGCGGGAGCAGATACGCAGTATTTT

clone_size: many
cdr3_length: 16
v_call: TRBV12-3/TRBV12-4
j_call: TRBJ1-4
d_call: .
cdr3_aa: CASSLGGRESNEKLFF
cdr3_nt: TGTGCCAGCAGTTTAGGAGGGCGCGAGTCTAATGAAAAACTGTTTTTT

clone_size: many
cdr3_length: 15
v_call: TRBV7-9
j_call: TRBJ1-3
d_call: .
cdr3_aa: CASSPLIEAGNTIYF
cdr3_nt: TGTGCCAGCAGCCCCTTAATAGAGGCTGGAAACACCATATATTTT

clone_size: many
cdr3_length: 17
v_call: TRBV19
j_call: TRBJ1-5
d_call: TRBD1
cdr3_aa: CASSPLGTDYSNQPQHF
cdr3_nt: TGTGCCAGTAGTCCCCTCGGGACAGACTATAGCAATCAGCCCCAGCATTTT

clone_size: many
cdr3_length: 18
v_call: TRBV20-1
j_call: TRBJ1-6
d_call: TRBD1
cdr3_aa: CIRGQGRGSSSYNSPLHF
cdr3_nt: TGCATTCGGGGACAGGGAAGGGGTTCGAGCTCCTATAATTCACCCCTCCACTTT

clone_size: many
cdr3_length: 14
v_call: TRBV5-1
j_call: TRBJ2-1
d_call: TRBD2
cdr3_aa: CASSLVERGNEQFF
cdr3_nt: TGCGCCAGCAGCTTGGTCGAGCGGGGGAATGAGCAGTTCTTC

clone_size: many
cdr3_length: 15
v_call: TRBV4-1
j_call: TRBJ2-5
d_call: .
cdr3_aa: CASSVKEGTKETQYF
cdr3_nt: TGCGCCAGCAGCGTAAAAGAGGGGACGAAAGAGACCCAGTACTTC

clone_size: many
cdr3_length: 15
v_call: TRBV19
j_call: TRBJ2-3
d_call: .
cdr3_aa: CASSPRDKNTDTQYF
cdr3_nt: TGTGCCAGTAGTCCCCGGGACAAAAACACAGATACGCAGTATTTT

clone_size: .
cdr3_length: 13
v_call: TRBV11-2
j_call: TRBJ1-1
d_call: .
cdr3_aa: CASSLKRNTEAFF
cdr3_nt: TGTGCCAGCAGCTTAAAGAGGAACACTGAAGCTTTCTTT

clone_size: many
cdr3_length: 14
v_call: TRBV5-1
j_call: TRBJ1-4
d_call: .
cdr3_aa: CASSSGASNEKLFF
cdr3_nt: TGCGCCAGCAGCTCAGGGGCCTCTAATGAAAAACTGTTTTTT

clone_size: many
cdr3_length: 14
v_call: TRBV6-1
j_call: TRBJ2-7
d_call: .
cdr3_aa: CASSGLQVSYEQYF
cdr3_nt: TGTGCCAGCAGTGGGTTGCAGGTCTCCTACGAGCAGTACTTC

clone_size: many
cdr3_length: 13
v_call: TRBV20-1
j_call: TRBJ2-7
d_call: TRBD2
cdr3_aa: CSAPASGRYEQYF
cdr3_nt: TGCAGTGCTCCGGCTAGCGGGAGATACGAGCAGTACTTC

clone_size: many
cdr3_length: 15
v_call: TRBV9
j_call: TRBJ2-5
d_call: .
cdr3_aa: CASSASSSAHGTQYF
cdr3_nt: TGTGCCAGCAGCGCCTCATCATCGGCCCACGGGACCCAGTACTTC

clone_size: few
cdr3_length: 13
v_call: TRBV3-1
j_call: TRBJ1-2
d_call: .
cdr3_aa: CASSQQGVYGYTF
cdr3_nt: TGTGCCAGCAGCCAGCAGGGTGTCTATGGCTACACCTTC

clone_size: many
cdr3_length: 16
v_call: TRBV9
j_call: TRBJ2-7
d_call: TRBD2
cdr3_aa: CASSPSPGLGANEQYF
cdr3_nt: TGTGCCAGCAGCCCCTCCCCGGGACTAGGGGCCAACGAGCAGTACTTC

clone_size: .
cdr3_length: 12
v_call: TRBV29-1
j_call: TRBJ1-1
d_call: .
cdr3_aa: CSVVQGFTEAFF
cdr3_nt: TGCAGCGTTGTTCAGGGTTTCACTGAAGCTTTCTTT

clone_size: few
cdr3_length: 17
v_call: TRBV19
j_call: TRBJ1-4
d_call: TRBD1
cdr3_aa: CAGSSGQGTVHNEKLFF
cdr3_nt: TGTGCCGGTAGTAGCGGACAGGGGACGGTCCATAATGAAAAACTGTTTTTT

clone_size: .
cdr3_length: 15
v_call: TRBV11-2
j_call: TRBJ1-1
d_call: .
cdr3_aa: CASSLTREFYTEAFF
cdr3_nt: TGTGCCAGCAGCTTAACCAGAGAATTTTACACTGAAGCTTTCTTT

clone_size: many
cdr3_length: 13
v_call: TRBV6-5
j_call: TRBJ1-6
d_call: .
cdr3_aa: CASTSRGISPLHF
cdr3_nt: TGTGCCAGCACGTCAAGGGGCATTTCACCCCTCCACTTT

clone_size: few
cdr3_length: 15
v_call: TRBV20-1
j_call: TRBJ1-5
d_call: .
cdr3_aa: CSAFSGWAVDQPQHF
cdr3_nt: TGCAGTGCTTTTTCAGGGTGGGCGGTCGATCAGCCCCAGCATTTT

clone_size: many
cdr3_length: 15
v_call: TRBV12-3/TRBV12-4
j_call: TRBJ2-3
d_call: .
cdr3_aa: CASSSARHGTDTQYF
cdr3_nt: TGTGCCAGCAGTTCGGCTAGACACGGCACAGATACGCAGTATTTT

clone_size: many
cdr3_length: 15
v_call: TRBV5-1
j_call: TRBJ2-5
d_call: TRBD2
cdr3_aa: CASSLVPSGEETQYF
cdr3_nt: TGCGCCAGCAGCTTGGTCCCTAGCGGGGAAGAGACCCAGTACTTC

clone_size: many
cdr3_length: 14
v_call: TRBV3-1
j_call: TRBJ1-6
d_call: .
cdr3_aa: CASSQNSPNSPLHF
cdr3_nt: TGTGCCAGCAGCCAAAACAGCCCTAATTCACCCCTCCACTTT

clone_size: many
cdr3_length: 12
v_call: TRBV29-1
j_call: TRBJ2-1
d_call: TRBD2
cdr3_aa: CSVTSGSNEQFF
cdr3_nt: TGCAGCGTCACTAGCGGGAGTAATGAGCAGTTCTTC

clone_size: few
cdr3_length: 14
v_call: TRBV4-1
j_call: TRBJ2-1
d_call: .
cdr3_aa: CASSQDRGGAEQFF
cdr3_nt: TGCGCCAGCAGCCAAGATAGGGGCGGGGCTGAGCAGTTCTTC

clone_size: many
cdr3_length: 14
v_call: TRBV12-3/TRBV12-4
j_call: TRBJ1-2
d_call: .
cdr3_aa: CASSLGGANYGYTF
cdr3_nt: TGTGCCAGCAGTTTAGGAGGGGCTAACTATGGCTACACCTTC

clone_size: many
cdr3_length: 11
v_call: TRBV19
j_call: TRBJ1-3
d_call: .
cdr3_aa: CASRQGNTIYF
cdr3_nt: TGTGCCAGTAGACAGGGAAACACCATATATTTT

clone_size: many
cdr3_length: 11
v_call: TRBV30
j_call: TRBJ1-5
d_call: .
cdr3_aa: CAWTTNQPQHF
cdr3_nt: TGTGCCTGGACCACAAATCAGCCCCAGCATTTT

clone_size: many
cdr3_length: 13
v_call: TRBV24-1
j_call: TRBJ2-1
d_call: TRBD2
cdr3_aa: CATREMGGNEQFF
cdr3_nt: TGTGCCACCAGAGAGATGGGGGGGAATGAGCAGTTCTTC

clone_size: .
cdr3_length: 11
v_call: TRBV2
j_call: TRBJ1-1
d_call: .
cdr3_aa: CASSSNTEAFF
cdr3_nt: TGTGCCAGCAGTTCGAACACTGAAGCTTTCTTT

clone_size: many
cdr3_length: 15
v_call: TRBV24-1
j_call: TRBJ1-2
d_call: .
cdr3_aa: CATSDATGIDYGYTF
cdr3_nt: TGTGCCACCAGTGACGCCACAGGGATTGACTATGGCTACACCTTC

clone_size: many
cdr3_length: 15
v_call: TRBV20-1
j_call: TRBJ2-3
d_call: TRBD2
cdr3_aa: CSAPQAGGITDTQYF
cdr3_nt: TGCAGTGCTCCCCAAGCGGGGGGGATAACAGATACGCAGTATTTT

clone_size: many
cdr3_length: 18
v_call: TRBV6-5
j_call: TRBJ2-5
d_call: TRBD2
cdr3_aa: CASTGTSGGPKGEETQYF
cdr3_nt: TGTGCCAGCACTGGGACTAGCGGGGGGCCCAAAGGTGAAGAGACCCAGTACTTC

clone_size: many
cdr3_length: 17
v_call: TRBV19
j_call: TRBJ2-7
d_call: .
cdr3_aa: CASSRASGGQVDYEQYF
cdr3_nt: TGTGCCAGTAGCAGGGCCTCCGGGGGCCAGGTGGACTACGAGCAGTACTTC